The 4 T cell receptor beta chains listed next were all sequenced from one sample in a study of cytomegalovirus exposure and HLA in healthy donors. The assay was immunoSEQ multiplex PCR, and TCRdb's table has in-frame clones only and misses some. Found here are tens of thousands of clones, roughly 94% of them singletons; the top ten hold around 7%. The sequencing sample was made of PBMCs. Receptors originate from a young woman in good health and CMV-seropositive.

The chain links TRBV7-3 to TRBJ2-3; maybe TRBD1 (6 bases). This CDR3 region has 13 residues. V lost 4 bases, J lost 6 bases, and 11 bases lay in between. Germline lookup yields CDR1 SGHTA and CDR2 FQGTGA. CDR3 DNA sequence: TGTGCCAGCAGCTCACAGGGTTCGGATACGCAGTATTTT. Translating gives CASSSQGSDTQYF.

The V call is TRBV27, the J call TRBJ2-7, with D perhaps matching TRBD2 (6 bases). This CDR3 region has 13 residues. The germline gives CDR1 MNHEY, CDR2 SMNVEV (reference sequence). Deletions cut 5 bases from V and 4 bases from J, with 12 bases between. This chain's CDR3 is CASSEGLVYEQYF. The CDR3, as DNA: TGTGCCAGCAGTGAGGGACTCGTGTACGAGCAGTACTTC.

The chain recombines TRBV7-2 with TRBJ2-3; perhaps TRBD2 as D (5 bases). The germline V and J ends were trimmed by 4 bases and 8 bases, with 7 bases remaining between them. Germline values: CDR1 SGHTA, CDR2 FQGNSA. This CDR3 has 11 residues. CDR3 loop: CASSSRGTQYF. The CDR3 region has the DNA TGTGCCAGCAGCTCCCGGGGTACGCAGTATTTT.

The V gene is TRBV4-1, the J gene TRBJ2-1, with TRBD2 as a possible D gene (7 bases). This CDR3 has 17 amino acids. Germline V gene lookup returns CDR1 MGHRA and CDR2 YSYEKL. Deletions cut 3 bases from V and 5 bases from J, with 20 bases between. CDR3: CASSQGAAGSGHNEQFF. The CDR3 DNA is TGCGCCAGCAGCCAGGGGGCAGCGGGGTCGGGTCACAATGAGCAGTTCTTC.